The rows below give T cell receptor beta chains drawn from one sample of a study of PD-L1 blockade in urothelial cancer. The assay was immunoSEQ multiplex PCR, and TCRdb's table has in-frame clones only and misses some. Of 30,000 to 45,000 clones in the sample, around four fifths were seen once. The specimen comprised PBMCs, sampled around atezolizumab (anti-PD-L1) treatment. The source of these receptors is a man aged 35 to 55 with urothelial cancer. Each CDR3 is given with its conserved first and last residue. A D gene is named only where the DNA matches it firmly. The size of a clone is reported for some rows only, either as once, few or many, or as a class for expanded clones.

CASSPEFPSEQYF,TGTGCCAGCAGCCCGGAGTTCCCCTCCGAGCAGTACTTC,-,TRBV7-9,TRBJ2-7,few
CASRDIVPHQPQHF,TGTGCCAGCCGGGACATCGTACCCCATCAGCCCCAGCATTTT,-,TRBV19,TRBJ1-5,once
CASSVEGAQETQYF,TGTGCCAGCAGCGTAGAAGGGGCCCAAGAGACCCAGTACTTC,-,TRBV9,TRBJ2-5,-
CASSSPDRETNEQFF,TGTGCCAGCAGCTCACCGGACAGGGAGACAAATGAGCAGTTCTTC,TRBD1,TRBV7-2,TRBJ2-1,-
CASSLRGLLNQPQHF,TGTGCCAGCAGTTTGCGGGGGCTACTCAATCAGCCCCAGCATTTT,-,TRBV27,TRBJ1-5,-
CASSPAGVSYEQYF,TGTGCCAGCAGTCCGGCAGGGGTCTCCTACGAGCAGTACTTC,-,TRBV27,TRBJ2-7,-
CASSSRTSGRNSDEQYF,TGTGCCAGCAGCTCACGGACTAGCGGGAGGAATAGTGACGAGCAGTACTTC,TRBD2,TRBV7-2,TRBJ2-7,-
CASSFTGQGASDEQYF,TGCGCCAGCAGCTTTACCGGACAGGGGGCGAGTGACGAGCAGTACTTC,TRBD1,TRBV5-1,TRBJ2-7,-
CASRPNRDGEKLFF,TGTGCCAGCAGACCCAACAGGGATGGAGAAAAACTGTTTTTT,-,TRBV4-2,TRBJ1-4,-
CATSRDIGDSGFF,TGTGCCACCAGCAGAGATATAGGGGACAGCGGGTTCTTC,TRBD1,TRBV15,TRBJ2-1,-
CASSLDRGTYNEQFF,TGTGCCAGCAGCTTAGACCGCGGCACCTACAATGAGCAGTTCTTC,-,TRBV13,TRBJ2-1,few
CASSRSSGRSSYEQYF,TGTGCCAGCAGCCGTTCCAGCGGTAGAAGCTCCTACGAGCAGTACTTC,-,TRBV28,TRBJ2-7,-
CASSSRDPNEKLFF,TGTGCCAGTAGTTCCAGGGATCCTAATGAAAAACTGTTTTTT,-,TRBV19,TRBJ1-4,-
CASSQGVNTEAFF,TGCGCCAGCAGCCAAGGAGTGAACACTGAAGCTTTCTTT,-,TRBV4-3,TRBJ1-1,-
CASSSLESTEAFF,TGTGCCAGCAGTTCCCTGGAGAGTACTGAAGCTTTCTTT,-,TRBV27,TRBJ1-1,-
CASSREAQDEAFF,TGTGCCAGCAGCAGAGAAGCCCAGGATGAAGCTTTCTTT,-,TRBV7-2,TRBJ1-1,-
CASSLRQGVYYGYTF,TGTGCCAGCAGTCTTAGACAGGGGGTGTACTATGGCTACACCTTC,TRBD1,TRBV5-6,TRBJ1-2,once
CASSLTRVAEAFF,TGTGCCAGCAGTTTAACGCGGGTTGCTGAAGCTTTCTTT,-,TRBV27,TRBJ1-1,-
CASSTPGNGEAFF,TGTGCCAGCAGTACCCCAGGTAATGGTGAAGCTTTCTTT,-,TRBV13,TRBJ1-1,-
CASRLQPSTEAFF,TGCGCCAGCAGACTGCAACCCTCCACTGAAGCTTTCTTT,-,TRBV5-1,TRBJ1-1,-